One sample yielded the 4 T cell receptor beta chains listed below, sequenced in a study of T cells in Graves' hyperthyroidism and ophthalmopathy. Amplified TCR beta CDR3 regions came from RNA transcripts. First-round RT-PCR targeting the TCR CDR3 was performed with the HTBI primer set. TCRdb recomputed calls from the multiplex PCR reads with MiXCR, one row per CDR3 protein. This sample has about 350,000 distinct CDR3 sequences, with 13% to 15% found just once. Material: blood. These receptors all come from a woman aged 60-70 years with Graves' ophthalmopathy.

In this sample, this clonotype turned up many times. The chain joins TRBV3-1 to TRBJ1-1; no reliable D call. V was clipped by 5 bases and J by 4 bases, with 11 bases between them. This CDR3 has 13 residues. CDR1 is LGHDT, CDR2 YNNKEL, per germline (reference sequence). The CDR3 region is CASSSPETTEAFF. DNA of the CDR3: TGTGCCAGCAGCTCTCCCGAGACCACTGAAGCTTTCTTT.

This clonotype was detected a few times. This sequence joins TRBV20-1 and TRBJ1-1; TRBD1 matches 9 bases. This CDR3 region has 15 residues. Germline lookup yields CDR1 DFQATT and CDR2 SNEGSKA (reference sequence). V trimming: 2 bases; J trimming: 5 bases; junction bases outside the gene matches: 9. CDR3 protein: CSARHTGGGWTEAFF. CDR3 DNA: TGCAGTGCTAGACACACAGGGGGCGGGTGGACTGAAGCTTTCTTT.

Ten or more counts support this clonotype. This CDR3 is CSARDSRGPSRSYNEQFF. The CDR3, as DNA: TGCAGTGCTAGAGATAGCAGGGGTCCCTCCCGCTCCTACAATGAGCAGTTCTTC. The rearrangement joins TRBV20-1 to TRBJ2-1; possible D gene TRBD1, 6 bases. The length of the CDR3 is 18 residues. V shed 0 bases and J shed 0 bases, with 18 bases lying between them. The germline gives CDR1 DFQATT, CDR2 SNEGSKA (reference sequence).

In DNA form, the CDR3 reads TGCAGTGCTAGCCCTGGCACAGATACGCAGTATTTT. Encoded protein: CSASPGTDTQYF. The rearrangement links TRBV20-1 to TRBJ2-3; D remains unclear. Trimming shortened V by 3 bases and J by 1 base, and 5 bases separated the two germline ends. This CDR3 has 12 residues. Looked up from germline, CDR1 is DFQATT and CDR2 is SNEGSKA (reference sequence).